These 14 T cell receptor beta chains share one sample of origin, sequenced in a study of shared clonotypes between healthy human individuals. Sequencing was performed with immunoSEQ multiplex PCR; in TCRdb, only in-frame clones are kept and a portion is missing. The sample contains about 510,000 clones, around 96% of which appear only once. The sample comprised naive CD4+ T cells sorted from blood. Subset given: CD45RA+ positively selected. The receptors shown here come from a woman under 40 in good health.

V usage is TRBV21-1 and J usage is TRBJ1-2; the D call TRBD1 from the table was never checked on the DNA. TRBV21-1 is a listed pseudogene. CDR3 length: 15 residues. This CDR3 is CASSKSYRGMEGYTF. Here the CDR3 DNA reads TGTGCCAGCAGCAAATCCTACAGGGGTATGGAAGGCTACACCTTC.

The rearrangement joins TRBV11-3 to TRBJ2-7; TRBD2 agrees at 10 bases. Germline V CDR1 and CDR2: SGHNT, YENEEA. V lost 4 bases, J lost 6 bases, and 3 bases stayed unmatched. This CDR3 spans 13 amino acids. CDR3 nucleotide sequence: TGTGCCAGCAGCTCAGCGGGAGGGCTCGAGCAGTACTTC. It codes for CASSSAGGLEQYF.

V usage is TRBV5-3 and J usage is TRBJ2-2, with 8 bases fitting TRBD2. TRBV5-3 is an open reading frame, and its role is uncertain. The CDR3 runs 15 residues. The V and J ends lost 8 bases and 0 bases, in that order; junction bases with no gene match: 6. The CDR3 DNA reads as TGTGCCAGTGATAGAGCGGGAGCGAACACCGGGGAGCTGTTTTTT. Translation gives CASDRAGANTGELFF.

The genes are TRBV10-1 and TRBJ2-6; D is possibly TRBD1 (6 bases). CDR3 length: 16 residues. Germline V gene sequence: CDR1 WNHNN, CDR2 SYGVQD (reference sequence). V was pared by 5 bases and J by 4 bases, with 15 bases between. The CDR3 nucleotides read TGCGCCAGCAGTTCCCAGGGGCTGGCCGGGGCCAACGTCCTGACTTTC. Its protein product is CASSSQGLAGANVLTF.

Points on this clone: Other DNA sequences in this specimen translate into the identical CDR3. This chain joins TRBV2 and TRBJ2-1, with D uncertain. This CDR3 region has 11 residues. Germline V gene lookup returns CDR1 SNHLY and CDR2 FYNNEI. V was cut by 4 bases and J by 4 bases, with 2 bases left in between. Here the CDR3 reads CASSVYNEQFF. Written as DNA, the CDR3 is TGTGCCAGCAGTGTATACAATGAGCAGTTCTTC.

The V and J genes are TRBV7-3 and TRBJ2-1; 12 positions match TRBD2. Trimming cost V 5 bases and J 6 bases; bases outside gene matches: 17. The CDR3 totals 19 residues. Germline CDR1 is SGHTA and CDR2 is FQGTGA. CDR3 in DNA: TGTGCCAGCAGCGACGGACTAGCGGGATCAACCGGGAATGGCAATGAGCAGTTCTTC. Residues: CASSDGLAGSTGNGNEQFF.

This chain joins TRBV11-2 and TRBJ2-5; 7 bases are a match to TRBD2. V shed 1 base and J 3 bases; nucleotides not matched to a gene: 8. The CDR3 consists of 16 residues. Germline V gene sequence: CDR1 SGHAT, CDR2 FQNNGV. The CDR3 nucleotides are TGTGCCAGCAGCTTAGCCTTGTTGGGGGGGAAAGAGACCCAGTACTTC. It yields the protein CASSLALLGGKETQYF.

The chain links TRBV28 to TRBJ1-5; 9 bases fit TRBD1. Per germline, CDR1 MDHEN and CDR2 SYDVKM. The CDR3 is made up of 15 amino acids. The V segment lost 4 bases and the J segment 2 bases; nucleotides outside the gene matches: 3. CDR3 nucleotides: TGTGCCAGCAGTTCCGGGACAGGGCGCAATCAGCCCCAGCATTTT. Translated, it gives CASSSGTGRNQPQHF.

V and J are TRBV6-5 and TRBJ1-5, with D perhaps TRBD1 (6 bases). The germline V and J ends were trimmed by 6 bases and 1 base, with 7 bases remaining between them. The CDR3 contains 13 residues. The germline V gene encodes CDR1 MNHEY and CDR2 SVGAGI. DNA for the CDR3: TGTGCCAGCAGAGGGGGGAGCAATCAGCCCCAGCATTTT. Translation gives CASRGGSNQPQHF.

Concerning this clone: One junction end does not reproduce the germline sequence, and a read error may be involved. The CDR3 DNA sequence: TGCGCCAGCCGACCACCGGCGGGAGCCCAATTCTTC. It codes for CASRPPAGAQFF. The J gene is TRBJ2-7, the V gene TRBV5-1, with 7 bases identical to TRBD2. CDR1 and CDR2 from the germline V gene are SGHRS and YFSETQ. CDR3 size: 12 residues. Looking up the rest from reference TRBV5-1 and TRBJ2-7 gives the full variable domain: KAGVTQTPRYLIKTRGQQVTLSCSPISGHRSVSWYQQTPGQGLQFLFEYFSETQRNKGNFPGRFSGRQFSNSRSEMNVSTLELGDSALYLCASRPPAGAQFFGPGTRLTVT.

In its sample, this clone was seen once. This rearrangement joins TRBV6-5 to TRBJ1-1; TRBD1 matches 10 bases. V lost 6 bases, J lost 9 bases, and 4 bases stayed unmatched. The CDR3 is 12 residues long. CDR1 and CDR2 (germline): MNHEY, SVGAGI. As DNA, the CDR3 is TGTGCCAGCAGCCGGGACAGGGGAAAAGCTTTCTTT. This codes for CASSRDRGKAFF.

The V and J genes are TRBV5-5 and TRBJ1-2, with no clear D. Germline V gene sequence: CDR1 SGHKS, CDR2 YYEKEE (reference sequence). Trimming stripped 0 bases from V and 4 bases from J, with 13 bases between. The CDR3 runs 15 residues. The CDR3 DNA reads TGTGCCAGCAGCTTGGCAGCGTACGATTCCTATGGCTACACCTTC. It is translated as CASSLAAYDSYGYTF.

The chain joins TRBV2 to TRBJ1-5; no clear D. The germline CDR1 and CDR2 sequences are SNHLY and FYNNEI. Trimming left V 7 bases short and J 5 bases short, with 12 bases between. The CDR3 loop spans 13 amino acids. The CDR3 reads CASMLGPYQPQHF. The CDR3 nucleotides are TGTGCCAGCATGCTCGGCCCCTATCAGCCCCAGCATTTT.

The rearrangement uses TRBV19 and TRBJ2-7; the match to TRBD2 covers 15 bases. Germline CDR1 and CDR2: LNHDA and SQIVND (reference sequence). Trimming removed 5 bases from V and 4 bases from J; junction bases left unmatched: 12. The CDR3 is made up of 18 amino acids. This CDR3 is CASSGRTSGRADGYEQYF. CDR3 DNA: TGTGCCAGTAGTGGACGGACTAGCGGGAGGGCCGATGGATACGAGCAGTACTTC.